A selection of T cell receptor beta chains follows, all from one sample in a study of PD-1 blockade in classical Hodgkin lymphoma. Clones were sequenced by immunoSEQ multiplex PCR, and TCRdb holds only the in-frame ones, with some missing. Of roughly 14,000 clones listed, 84% are singletons. Sequences were derived from peripheral blood mononuclear cells (PBMCs), sampled at baseline. The receptor set was obtained from a human donor with classical Hodgkin lymphoma. Each CDR3 is given with its conserved first and last residue. D genes are given only for firm matches. The size entry is marked missing in some rows and otherwise reads once, few, many or a size class.

-,TRBV11-2,TRBJ1-5,TRBD1,TGTGCCAGCAGTTCGGACAGGGGGCAGCCCCAGCATTTT,CASSSDRGQPQHF
-,TRBV4-2,TRBJ1-3,-,TGTGCCAGCAGCCAAGATCCCCGCTCTGGAAACACCATATATTTT,CASSQDPRSGNTIYF
-,TRBV7-2,TRBJ2-3,-,TGTGCCAGCAGCTTAGGGGCAGGGGGGTTGGATACGCAGTATTTT,CASSLGAGGLDTQYF
-,TRBV6-4,TRBJ2-2,TRBD2,TGTGCCAGCAGTGAACTAGCGGGAGGAACCGGGGAGCTGTTTTTT,CASSELAGGTGELFF
few,TRBV7-9,TRBJ2-2,TRBD1,TGTGCCAGCAGCACAGGGGGACTGCCGAACACCGGGGAGCTGTTTTTT,CASSTGGLPNTGELFF
-,TRBV9,TRBJ1-1,-,TGTGCCAGCAGCGTAGTGGCCGGCCGACACACTGAAGCTTTCTTT,CASSVVAGRHTEAFF
-,TRBV28,TRBJ2-4,-,TGTGCCAGCAGTTTAACCTTACTAGCCAAAAACATTCAGTACTTC,CASSLTLLAKNIQYF
-,TRBV9,TRBJ1-2,-,TGTGCCAGCAGCCCTCGGGGGGGGACTAACTATGGCTACACCTTC,CASSPRGGTNYGYTF
-,TRBV7-6,TRBJ2-2,-,TGTGCCAGCAGCTTACCGACGGTGGGGGGGGAGCTGTTTTTT,CASSLPTVGGELFF
once,TRBV2,TRBJ1-5,-,TGTGCCAGCAGACAGGGCCACAATCAGCCCCAGCATTTT,CASRQGHNQPQHF
few,TRBV5-6,TRBJ2-5,-,TGTGCCAGCAGCGGGGGCATAAACGGGGAGACCCAGTACTTC,CASSGGINGETQYF
-,TRBV11-2,TRBJ2-5,-,TGTGCCAGCAGCTTATGGGTAGGGGAGACCCAGTACTTC,CASSLWVGETQYF
-,TRBV10-3,TRBJ2-2,-,TGTGCCATCCAGGGAGCGAACACCGGGGAGCTGTTTTTT,CAIQGANTGELFF
-,TRBV5-8,TRBJ2-5,TRBD2,TGTGCCAGCAGCCTGACGACTAGCGAGGGGGACTTC,CASSLTTSEGDF
-,TRBV27,TRBJ2-7,TRBD2,TGTGCCAGCAGTAGACGGACTAGCGGGAGCACTCCCTACGAGCAGTACTTC,CASSRRTSGSTPYEQYF
-,TRBV28,TRBJ1-2,-,TGTGCCAACAGTCAGCCGGGATCATTAAACTATGGCTACACCTTC,CANSQPGSLNYGYTF
-,TRBV11-2,TRBJ2-2,-,TGTGCCAGCAGCTTAGATGCCAGGGCGAACACCGGGGAGCTGTTTTTT,CASSLDARANTGELFF
-,TRBV19,TRBJ1-1,-,TGTGCCAGTACCGAGACACGGCAGTTCACTGAAGCTTTCTTT,CASTETRQFTEAFF
-,TRBV25-1,TRBJ2-3,TRBD2,TGTGCCAGCAGTGAATACGGGGCTAGCGGGAGTTATGATACGCAGTATTTT,CASSEYGASGSYDTQYF
-,TRBV30,TRBJ2-2,-,TGTGCCTGGAACGCCTGGGGACTCACCGGGGAGCTGTTTTTT,CAWNAWGLTGELFF
-,TRBV5-1,TRBJ2-5,-,TGCGCCAGCAGCTTGACCGGGACGGAAGAAGAGACCCAGTACTTC,CASSLTGTEEETQYF
-,TRBV28,TRBJ2-7,-,TGTGCCAGCAGTTTATACTTGGGACCGACGGCTTCCTACGAGCAGTACTTC,CASSLYLGPTASYEQYF
-,TRBV7-8,TRBJ2-1,TRBD2,TGTGCCAGCAGCTCGACTAGCGGAGTGTCCAATGAGCAGTTCTTC,CASSSTSGVSNEQFF
-,TRBV11-2,TRBJ1-1,-,TGTGCCAGCAGCCGACCGATCCGGAACACTGAAGCTTTCTTT,CASSRPIRNTEAFF
once,TRBV11-1,TRBJ2-1,TRBD1,TGTGCCAGCACCATCCTCGGACAGGGGAATGAGCAGTTCTTC,CASTILGQGNEQFF
once,TRBV7-2,TRBJ2-5,-,TGTGCCAGCAGCTTAGAGTCCGGGGGTGGAGAGACCCAGTACTTC,CASSLESGGGETQYF
-,TRBV19,TRBJ1-5,TRBD1,TGTGCCAGTAGGGACAGGGTGGGTAGTCAGCCCCAGCATTTT,CASRDRVGSQPQHF
-,TRBV19,TRBJ1-5,-,TGTGCCAGTAGTATCACCCCTCTGTCCGGGGGCGCGACGGGCAATCAGCCCCAGCATTTT,CASSITPLSGGATGNQPQHF
-,TRBV7-9,TRBJ2-1,-,TGTGCCAGCAGCTTAACGCAGGGCGACAATGAGCAGTTCTTC,CASSLTQGDNEQFF
-,TRBV11-1,TRBJ2-7,-,TGTGCCAGCAGCTTTGGCTGGGCTCGGGAGCAGTACTTC,CASSFGWAREQYF
-,TRBV6-6,TRBJ1-1,-,TGTGCCAGCAGTTACTCCCTCCGCGACACTGAAGCTTTCTTT,CASSYSLRDTEAFF
few,TRBV5-4,TRBJ1-2,TRBD1,TGTGCCAGCAGCTTCCGGGACAGGGGTTTGTACGGCTACACCTTC,CASSFRDRGLYGYTF
once,TRBV27,TRBJ2-7,-,TGTGCCAGCAGCAACACCGGACGGGGAACCTACGAGCAGTACTTC,CASSNTGRGTYEQYF
-,TRBV30,TRBJ2-1,-,TGTGCCTGGAGTCATAGGGTCAATGAGCAGTTCTTC,CAWSHRVNEQFF
-,TRBV10-3,TRBJ1-1,TRBD1,TGTGCCATCACCGGACAGGCGAACACTGAAGCTTTCTTT,CAITGQANTEAFF
-,TRBV2,TRBJ1-5,-,TGTGCCAGCAGTCTAGACAGTAATAGCAATCAGCCCCAGCATTTT,CASSLDSNSNQPQHF
-,TRBV7-9,TRBJ2-1,TRBD2,TGTGCCAGCAGCCTCCCGGGGGGGGACGAGCAGTTCTTC,CASSLPGGDEQFF
-,TRBV7-2,TRBJ1-3,TRBD1,TGTGCCAGCAGCTTAGGGGAAGGGGGCCGAAACACCATATATTTT,CASSLGEGGRNTIYF
-,TRBV13,TRBJ2-5,TRBD1,TGTGCCAGCAGCTCCGGACAGGGGGCCGGCGTAGAGACCCAGTACTTC,CASSSGQGAGVETQYF
-,TRBV11-3,TRBJ2-5,-,TGTGCCAGCAGCTTAGATTTAGTTATCCAAGAGACCCAGTACTTC,CASSLDLVIQETQYF
-,TRBV19,TRBJ1-2,-,TGTGCCAGTAGTAATAGTTTCTATGGCTACACCTTC,CASSNSFYGYTF
-,TRBV19,TRBJ2-7,TRBD2,TGTGCCAGTAGTCCCCGGACTAGCGGGAGTTACGAGCAGTACTTC,CASSPRTSGSYEQYF
-,TRBV6-5,TRBJ2-1,-,TGTGCCAGCAGTTACTCGAGTCAGCTGAATGAGCAGTTCTTC,CASSYSSQLNEQFF
-,TRBV12-5,TRBJ2-2,-,TGTGCTAGTGGTTTGTCCTGGCCCGGGGAGCTGTTTTTT,CASGLSWPGELFF
few,TRBV9,TRBJ2-5,TRBD2,TGTGCCAGCAGCGTAGTAGCGGGGGAGACCCAGTACTTC,CASSVVAGETQYF
few,TRBV30,TRBJ1-3,-,TGTGCCTCTCACTCCGAATATGATGGAAACACCATATATTTT,CASHSEYDGNTIYF
-,TRBV5-4,TRBJ2-7,-,TGTGCCAGCAGCAGTGGGGGGAACTACGAGCAGTACTTC,CASSSGGNYEQYF
-,TRBV7-2,TRBJ1-2,-,TGTGCCAGCAGCTTACAGGGAATTGGAAATGGCTACACCTTC,CASSLQGIGNGYTF
-,TRBV19,TRBJ1-5,-,TGTGCCAGTAGTATAACAGTTTATAGCAATCAGCCCCAGCATTTT,CASSITVYSNQPQHF
-,TRBV6-5,TRBJ1-1,TRBD1,TGTGCCAGCAGACAGGGGGAGGGGACTGAAGCTTTCTTT,CASRQGEGTEAFF
-,TRBV10-3,TRBJ1-5,-,TGTGCCATCAGTGAGTCTTTCCGCCAGGGCCTATCCCCCAATCAGCCCCAGCATTTT,CAISESFRQGLSPNQPQHF
few,TRBV6-4,TRBJ2-1,-,TGTGCCAGCAGTGAGAAGCGGCTACCCTACAATGAGCAGTTCTTC,CASSEKRLPYNEQFF
-,TRBV6-5,TRBJ2-4,-,TGTGCCAGCAGCTCCCACTACCGAGCCAAAAACATTCAGTACTTC,CASSSHYRAKNIQYF
-,TRBV5-1,TRBJ2-1,TRBD2,TGCGCCAGCAGCTTGGAGGGCGGGAGGGACAATGAGCAGTTCTTC,CASSLEGGRDNEQFF
once,TRBV7-2,TRBJ1-1,-,TGTGCCAGCAGCTCCAACACTGAAGCTTTCTTT,CASSSNTEAFF
-,TRBV5-8,TRBJ1-1,TRBD1,TGTGCCAGCAGCTGGGACGACAGGGTAAACACTGAAGCTTTCTTT,CASSWDDRVNTEAFF
few,TRBV28,TRBJ1-5,TRBD1,TGTGCCAGCAGCATACAGGGGCGTTATAGCAATCAGCCCCAGCATTTT,CASSIQGRYSNQPQHF
-,TRBV9,TRBJ2-7,-,TGTGCCAGCAGCGTAGAGGGGAAGAGCTACGAGCAGTACTTC,CASSVEGKSYEQYF
-,TRBV6-5,TRBJ1-1,-,TGTGCCAGCAGTTACTCTAGATGGGTTTGGACTGAAGCTTTCTTT,CASSYSRWVWTEAFF
-,TRBV28,TRBJ1-4,TRBD1,TGTGCCAGCAGCAACGGACAGGGACGCGAAAAACTGTTTTTT,CASSNGQGREKLFF